The clone carrying this T cell receptor (beta chain) showed up many times. What it binds is not known. This entry is derived from a study of regulatory T cells in long-lasting Graves disease. Through Arm-PCR of CDR3 regions and iRepertoire HTBI primers, TCR beta libraries were built. MiXCR, applied by TCRdb to the multiplex PCR reads, yields one record per CDR3 protein. The sample contains about 200,000 distinct CDR3 sequences, roughly a fifth of which appear only once. The CDR3 consists of 15 residues. From germline, CDR1 is GTSNPN and CDR2 SVGIG (reference sequence). Trimming at V came to 3 bases and at J to 0 bases, leaving 5 bases not matched to a gene. Time point of the sample: newly diagnosed GD, antithyroid drugs for less than 3 months. Isolated PBMC RNA provided the starting material for the TCR library. Study outcomes and limitations: Persistent disease was associated with favored TRBV28 usage and with favored use of TRBJ1-2 and TRBJ2-5.

These same records also appear under a second study, on T cells in Graves' hyperthyroidism and ophthalmopathy. That work adds: The study defined stable Graves' hyperthyroidism as no ophthalmopathy progression within 18 months. The study left out patients who had uncontrolled infection, other autoimmune disease, pregnancy or lactation.

The source material was peripheral blood mononuclear cells (PBMCs), sampled at new diagnosis, from a patient treated with antithyroid drugs. V and J are TRBV30 and TRBJ2-3; 8 bases agree with TRBD1. The sequence was obtained from a woman younger than 45 with Graves disease. CDR3 sequence (DNA): TGTGCCTGGAGCCTTCAGGGGGCTAGCACAGATACGCAGTATTTT. Its translation: CAWSLQGASTDTQYF.